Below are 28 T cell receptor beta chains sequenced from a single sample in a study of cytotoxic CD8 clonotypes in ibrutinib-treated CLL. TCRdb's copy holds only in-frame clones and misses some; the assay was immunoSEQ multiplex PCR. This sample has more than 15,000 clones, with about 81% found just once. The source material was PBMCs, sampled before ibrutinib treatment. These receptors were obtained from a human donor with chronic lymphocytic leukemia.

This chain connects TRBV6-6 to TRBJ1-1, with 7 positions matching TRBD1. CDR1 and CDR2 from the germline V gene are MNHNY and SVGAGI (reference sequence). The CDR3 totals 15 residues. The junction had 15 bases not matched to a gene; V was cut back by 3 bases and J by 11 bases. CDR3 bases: TGTGCCAGCAGTTATAGAGGACAGGAGGGACAAAAGGCTTTCTTT. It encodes CASSYRGQEGQKAFF.

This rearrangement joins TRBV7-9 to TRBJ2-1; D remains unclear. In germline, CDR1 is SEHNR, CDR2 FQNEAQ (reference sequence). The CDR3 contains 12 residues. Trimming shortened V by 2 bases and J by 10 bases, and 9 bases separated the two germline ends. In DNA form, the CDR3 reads TGTGCCAGCAGCTTAAAAGGCGGAGAGCAGTTCTTC. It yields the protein CASSLKGGEQFF.

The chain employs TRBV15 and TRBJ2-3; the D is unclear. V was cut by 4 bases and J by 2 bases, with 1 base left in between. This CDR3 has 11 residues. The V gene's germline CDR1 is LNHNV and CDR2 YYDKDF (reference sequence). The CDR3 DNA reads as TGTGCCACCAGCAACACAGATACGCAGTATTTT. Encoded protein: CATSNTDTQYF.

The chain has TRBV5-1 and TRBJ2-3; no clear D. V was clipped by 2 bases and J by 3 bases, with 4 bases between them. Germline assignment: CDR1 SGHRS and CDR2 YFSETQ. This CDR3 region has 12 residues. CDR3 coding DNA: TGCGCCAGCAGCTTTATGACAGATACGCAGTATTTT. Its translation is CASSFMTDTQYF.

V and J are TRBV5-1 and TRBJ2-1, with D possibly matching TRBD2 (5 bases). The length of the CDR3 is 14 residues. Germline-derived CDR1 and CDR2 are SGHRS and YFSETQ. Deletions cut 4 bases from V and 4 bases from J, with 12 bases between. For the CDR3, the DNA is TGCGCCAGCAGCGCCGGAGGAGCTTACAATGAGCAGTTCTTC. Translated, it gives CASSAGGAYNEQFF.

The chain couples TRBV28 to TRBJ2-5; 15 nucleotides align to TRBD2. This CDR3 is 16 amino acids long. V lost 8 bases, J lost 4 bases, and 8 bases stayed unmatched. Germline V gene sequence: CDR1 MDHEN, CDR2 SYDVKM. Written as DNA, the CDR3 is TGTGCCAGCGAAGGACTAGCGGGAGGGCTTTTAGAGACCCAGTACTTC. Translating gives CASEGLAGGLLETQYF.

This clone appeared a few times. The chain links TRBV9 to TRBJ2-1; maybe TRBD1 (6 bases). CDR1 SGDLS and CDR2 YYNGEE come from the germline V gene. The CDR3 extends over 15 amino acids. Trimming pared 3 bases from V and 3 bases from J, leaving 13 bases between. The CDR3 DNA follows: TGTGCCAGCAGCGATGCGGCGACAGGCTACAATGAGCAGTTCTTC. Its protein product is CASSDAATGYNEQFF.

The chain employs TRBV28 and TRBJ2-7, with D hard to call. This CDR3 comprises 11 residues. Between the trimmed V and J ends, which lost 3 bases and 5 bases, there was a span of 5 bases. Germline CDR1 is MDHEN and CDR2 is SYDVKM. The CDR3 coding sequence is TGTGCCAGCAGTTTTCGTCACGAGCAGTACTTC. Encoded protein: CASSFRHEQYF.

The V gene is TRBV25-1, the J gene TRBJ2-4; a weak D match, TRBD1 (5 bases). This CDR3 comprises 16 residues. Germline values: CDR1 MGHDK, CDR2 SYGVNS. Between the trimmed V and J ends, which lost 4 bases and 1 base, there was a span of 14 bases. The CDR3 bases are TGTGCCAGCAGTGGGCCCAGGGTTGGGGCCAAAAACATTCAGTACTTC. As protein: CASSGPRVGAKNIQYF.

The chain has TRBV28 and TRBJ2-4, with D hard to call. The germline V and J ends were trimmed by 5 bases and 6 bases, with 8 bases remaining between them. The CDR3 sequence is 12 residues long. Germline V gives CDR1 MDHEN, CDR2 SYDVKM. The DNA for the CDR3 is TGTGCCAGCAGTCCCCCGGTAAACATTCAGTACTTC. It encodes CASSPPVNIQYF.

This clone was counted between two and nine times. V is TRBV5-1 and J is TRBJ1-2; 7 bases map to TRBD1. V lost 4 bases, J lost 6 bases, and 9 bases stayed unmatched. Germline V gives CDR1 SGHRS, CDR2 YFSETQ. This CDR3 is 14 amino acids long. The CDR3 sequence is CASSDTGDADGYTF. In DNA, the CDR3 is TGCGCCAGCAGCGACACAGGGGACGCCGATGGCTACACCTTC.

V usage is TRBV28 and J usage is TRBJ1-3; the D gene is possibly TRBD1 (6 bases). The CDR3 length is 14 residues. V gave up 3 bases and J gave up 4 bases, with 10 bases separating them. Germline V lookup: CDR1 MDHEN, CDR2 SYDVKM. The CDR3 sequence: CASSFGQTGNTIYF. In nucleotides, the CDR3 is TGTGCCAGCAGTTTCGGACAGACCGGAAACACCATATATTTT.

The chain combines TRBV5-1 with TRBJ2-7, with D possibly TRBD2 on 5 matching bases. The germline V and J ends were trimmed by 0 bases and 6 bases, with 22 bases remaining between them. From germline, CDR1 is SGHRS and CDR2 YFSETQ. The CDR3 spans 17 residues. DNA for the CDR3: TGCGCCAGCAGCTTGGGGCTATGGGAGTCTTACCTCGGCGAGCAGTACTTC. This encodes CASSLGLWESYLGEQYF.

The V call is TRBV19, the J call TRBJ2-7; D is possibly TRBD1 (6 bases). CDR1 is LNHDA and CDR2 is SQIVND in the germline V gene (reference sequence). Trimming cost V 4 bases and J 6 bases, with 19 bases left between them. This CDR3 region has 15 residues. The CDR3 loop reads CASSTPMATGPEQYF. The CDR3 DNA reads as TGTGCCAGTAGTACTCCTATGGCAACAGGGCCCGAGCAGTACTTC.

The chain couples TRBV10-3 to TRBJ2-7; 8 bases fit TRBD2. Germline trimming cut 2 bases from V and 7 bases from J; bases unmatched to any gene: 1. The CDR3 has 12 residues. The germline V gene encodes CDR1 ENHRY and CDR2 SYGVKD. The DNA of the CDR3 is TGTGCCATCAGTGAGGGCGGGGGGGAGCAGTACTTC. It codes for CAISEGGGEQYF.

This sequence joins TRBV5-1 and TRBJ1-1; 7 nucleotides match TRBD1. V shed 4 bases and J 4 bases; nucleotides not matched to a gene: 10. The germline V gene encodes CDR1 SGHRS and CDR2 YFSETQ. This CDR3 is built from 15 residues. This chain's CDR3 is CASSPTPQGGTEAFF. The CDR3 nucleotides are TGCGCCAGCAGCCCCACCCCGCAGGGGGGCACTGAAGCTTTCTTT.

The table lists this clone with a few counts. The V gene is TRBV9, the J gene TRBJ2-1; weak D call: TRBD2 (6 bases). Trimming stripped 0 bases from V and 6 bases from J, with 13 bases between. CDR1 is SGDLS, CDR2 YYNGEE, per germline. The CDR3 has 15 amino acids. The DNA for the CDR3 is TGTGCCAGCAGCGTAGGGGGGGTAGCACCCAATGAGCAGTTCTTC. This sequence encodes CASSVGGVAPNEQFF.

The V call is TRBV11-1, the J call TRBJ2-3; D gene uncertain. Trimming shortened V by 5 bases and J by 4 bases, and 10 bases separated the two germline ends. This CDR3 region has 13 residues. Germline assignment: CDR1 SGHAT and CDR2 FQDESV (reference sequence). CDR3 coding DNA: TGTGCCAGCAGCCCCCGATCGTCAGATACGCAGTATTTT. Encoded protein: CASSPRSSDTQYF.

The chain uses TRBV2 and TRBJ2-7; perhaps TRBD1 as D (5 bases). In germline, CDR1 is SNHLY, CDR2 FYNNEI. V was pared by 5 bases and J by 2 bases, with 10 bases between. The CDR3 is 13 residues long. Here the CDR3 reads CASSKGVPYEQYF. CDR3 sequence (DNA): TGTGCCAGCAGTAAAGGGGTCCCCTACGAGCAGTACTTC.

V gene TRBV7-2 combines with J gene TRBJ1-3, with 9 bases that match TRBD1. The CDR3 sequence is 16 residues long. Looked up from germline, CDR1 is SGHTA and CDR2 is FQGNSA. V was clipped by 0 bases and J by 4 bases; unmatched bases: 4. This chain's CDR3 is CASSLATGTGGNTIYF. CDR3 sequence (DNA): TGTGCCAGCAGCTTAGCTACCGGGACAGGGGGAAACACCATATATTTT.

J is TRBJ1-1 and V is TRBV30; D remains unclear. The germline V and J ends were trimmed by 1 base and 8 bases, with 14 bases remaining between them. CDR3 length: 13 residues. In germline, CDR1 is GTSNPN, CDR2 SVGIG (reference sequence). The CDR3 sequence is CAWSDTLRWEAFF. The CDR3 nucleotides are TGTGCCTGGAGTGACACACTTCGCTGGGAAGCTTTCTTT.

The CDR3 DNA reads as TGTGCCAGCAGCCCGGGACTAGTAGAGACCCAGTACTTC. Translating gives CASSPGLVETQYF. This chain connects TRBV11-2 to TRBJ2-5; 8 bases are a match to TRBD2. After removal of 5 bases from V and 4 bases from J, the junction contained 3 bases not matched to a gene. Germline lookup yields CDR1 SGHAT and CDR2 FQNNGV. CDR3 length: 13 residues.

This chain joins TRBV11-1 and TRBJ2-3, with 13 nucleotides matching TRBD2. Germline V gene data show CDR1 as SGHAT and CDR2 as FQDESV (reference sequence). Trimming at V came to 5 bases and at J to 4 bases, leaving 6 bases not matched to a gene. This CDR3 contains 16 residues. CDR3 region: CASSLLAGGPPDTQYF. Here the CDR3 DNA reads TGTGCCAGCAGCCTACTAGCGGGAGGGCCCCCAGATACGCAGTATTTT.

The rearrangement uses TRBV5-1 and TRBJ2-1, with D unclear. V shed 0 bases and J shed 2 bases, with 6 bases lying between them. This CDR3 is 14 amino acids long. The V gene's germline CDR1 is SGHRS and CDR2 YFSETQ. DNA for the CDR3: TGCGCCAGCAGCTTGGGTGGGGCCTACAATGAGCAGTTCTTC. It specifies CASSLGGAYNEQFF.

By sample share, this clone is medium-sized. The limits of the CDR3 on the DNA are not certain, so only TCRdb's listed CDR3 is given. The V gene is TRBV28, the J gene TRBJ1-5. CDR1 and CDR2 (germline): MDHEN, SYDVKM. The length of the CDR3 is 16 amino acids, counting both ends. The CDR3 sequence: CASSFLAVWGYQPQHF.

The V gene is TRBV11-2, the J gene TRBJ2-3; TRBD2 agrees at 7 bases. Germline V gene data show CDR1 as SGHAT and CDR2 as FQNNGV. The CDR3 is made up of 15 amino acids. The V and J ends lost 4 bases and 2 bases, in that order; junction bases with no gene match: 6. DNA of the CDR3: TGTGCCAGCAGCTCAGCGGGACTTCTCACAGATACGCAGTATTTT. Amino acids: CASSSAGLLTDTQYF.

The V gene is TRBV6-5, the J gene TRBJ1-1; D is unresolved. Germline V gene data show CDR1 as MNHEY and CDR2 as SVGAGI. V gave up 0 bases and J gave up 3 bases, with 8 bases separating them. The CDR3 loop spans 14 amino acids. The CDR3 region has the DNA TGTGCCAGCAGTTACTCGGGCGGGGACACTGAAGCTTTCTTT. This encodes CASSYSGGDTEAFF.

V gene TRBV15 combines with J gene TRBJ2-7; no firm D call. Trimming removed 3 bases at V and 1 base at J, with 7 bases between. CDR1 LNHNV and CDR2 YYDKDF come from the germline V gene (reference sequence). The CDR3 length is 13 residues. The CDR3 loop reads CATSRGFSYEQYF. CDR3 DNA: TGTGCCACCAGCAGGGGGTTTTCCTACGAGCAGTACTTC.